The clone carrying this TCR beta chain has a count of ten or more. The CDR3 totals 15 residues. V shed 2 bases, J shed 6 bases, and the junction held 5 bases outside the gene matches. Germline V gives CDR1 LGHDT, CDR2 YNNKEL (reference sequence). This specimen comes from a study of read filtering for tumor transcriptome and immune sequencing. In the study overall: Patients were 17 to 20 male and some 13 female, mean age approximately 60 years, range roughly 47 to 85. Per sample, TCR-region reads ranged about 3.5 to 11 million by IR-seq, roughly 80 to 1,300 by RNA-seq. Transcriptome libraries were built from DNase-treated RNA.

This library used approximately 370 ng RNA and molecular barcoded adaptors spanning alpha/delta and beta/gamma chains. TCRdb ran MiXCR on the reads and lists one entry per CDR3 protein. The repertoire holds some 120,000 distinct CDR3 sequences, with roughly 13% as singletons. Bone marrow was sampled from every patient at the time of active disease. What was sequenced was a population of CD138-negative cells sorted from bone marrow. This rearrangement joins TRBV3-1 to TRBJ2-2; 8 positions match TRBD1. The source of this sequence is a donor over 35 with multiple myeloma. CDR3 nucleotide sequence: TGTGCCAGCAGCCAAAGTTACAGGGGGTCCGGGGAGCTGTTTTTT. This sequence encodes CASSQSYRGSGELFF.